These 20 T cell receptor beta chains were all obtained from the same sample, sequenced in a study of CD8 T cells in ankylosing spondylitis. TCRdb re-called the 5' RACE reads through MiXCR, storing one row per CDR3 protein. The sample has under 35,000 distinct CDR3 sequences, 7.2% seen once. The sequencing sample was made of blood, either unsorted or a sorted T cell fraction (not recorded which). The origin of the receptors is a male donor with ankylosing spondylitis or in good health (not recorded which).

In this sample, this clonotype turned up many times. This could be a read error, since a much larger clone is one nucleotide away. V gene TRBV3-1 combines with J gene TRBJ1-3, with 7 bases matching TRBD1. This CDR3 is built from 18 residues. Germline CDR1 and CDR2: LGHDT and YNNKEL (reference sequence). The trim removed 8 bases at V and 0 bases at J, leaving 16 bases unmatched. The CDR3 coding sequence is TGTGCCAGCTGCCCCGGGACAGCGCAAGTATACTCTGGAAACACCATATATTTT. This translates into CASCPGTAQVYSGNTIYF.

The chain couples TRBV15 to TRBJ2-5; no clear D gene. Germline CDR1 reads LNHNV; CDR2 reads YYDKDF (reference sequence). V shed 9 bases and J shed 2 bases, with 13 bases lying between them. The length of the CDR3 is 13 residues. CDR3 nucleotides: TGTGCCACGTCACTGACCGGGCAAGAGACCCAGTACTTC. It specifies CATSLTGQETQYF.

This clonotype came up many times. The J gene is TRBJ2-7, the V gene TRBV5-1; D might be TRBD1 (6 bases). V was cut by 4 bases and J by 1 base, with 9 bases left in between. Germline V gene sequence: CDR1 SGHRS, CDR2 YFSETQ. The CDR3 length is 13 residues. CDR3 in amino acids: CASSRGQSYEQYF. The CDR3 bases are TGCGCCAGCAGCCGAGGACAGTCCTACGAGCAGTACTTC.

There are many counts of this clonotype. V is TRBV12-3 or TRBV12-4 and J is TRBJ1-1; D uncertain. This CDR3 is built from 11 residues. V lost 4 bases to trimming and J lost 8 bases, with 8 bases between them. CDR3 sequence (DNA): TGTGCCAGCAGTTCACGCAGGGAAGCTTTCTTT. This codes for CASSSRREAFF.

There are many counts of this clonotype. This chain links TRBV6-1 with TRBJ2-3; 7 bases map to TRBD2. This CDR3 region has 15 residues. Per the germline V gene, CDR1 is MNHNS and CDR2 is SASEGT. V gave up 7 bases and J gave up 4 bases; unmatched junction bases: 11. The DNA for the CDR3 is TGTGCCAGCATCGACGGGGGGATTGGCGCAGATACGCAGTATTTT. Its translation is CASIDGGIGADTQYF.

The table lists this clonotype with many counts. The gene calls are TRBV5-5 and TRBJ2-1, with D perhaps being TRBD1 or TRBD2 (5 bases each). V shed 0 bases and J shed 1 base, with 14 bases lying between them. The CDR3 is made up of 17 amino acids. Germline V lookup: CDR1 SGHKS, CDR2 YYEKEE (reference sequence). The CDR3 DNA reads TGTGCCAGCAGCTTGGAATCCGGGACCCCTTCCTACAATGAGCAGTTCTTC. The encoded protein is CASSLESGTPSYNEQFF. The entire variable domain, with the rest obtained from reference TRBV5-5 and TRBJ2-1, is as follows: DAGVTQSPTHLIKTRGQQVTLRCSPISGHKSVSWYQQVLGQGPQFIFQYYEKEERGRGNFPDRFSARQFPNYSSELNVNALLLGDSALYLCASSLESGTPSYNEQFFGPGTRLTVL.

In its sample, this clonotype was seen many times. The rearrangement joins TRBV10-3 to TRBJ1-5; D is perhaps TRBD1 (5 bases). Germline CDR1 ENHRY, CDR2 SYGVKD. V was clipped by 3 bases and J by 2 bases, with 14 bases between them. The CDR3 covers 16 residues. The CDR3 bases are TGTGCCATCAGTGACCCACGGGGGGAGGGCAATCAGCCCCAGCATTTT. Protein sequence: CAISDPRGEGNQPQHF.

This clonotype was seen at least ten times. V usage is TRBV5-1 and J usage is TRBJ2-7; 8 positions match TRBD1. CDR1 SGHRS and CDR2 YFSETQ come from the germline V gene. V dropped 4 bases and J dropped 3; count of bases not matched to a gene: 9. The CDR3 contains 15 residues. The CDR3 DNA follows: TGCGCCAGCAGCCCCCGGGACAGGAATCTCTACGAGCAGTACTTC. Translating it yields CASSPRDRNLYEQYF. Filled out from reference TRBV5-1 and TRBJ2-7, the complete variable domain reads KAGVTQTPRYLIKTRGQQVTLSCSPISGHRSVSWYQQTPGQGLQFLFEYFSETQRNKGNFPGRFSGRQFSNSRSEMNVSTLELGDSALYLCASSPRDRNLYEQYFGPGTRLTVT.

This clonotype was seen at least ten times. This chain links TRBV10-3 with TRBJ2-1; possible D gene TRBD2, 5 bases. CDR3 length equals 13 residues. The ends were cut back, 3 bases at V and 3 bases at J, with 6 bases in the middle. Germline V gene lookup returns CDR1 ENHRY and CDR2 SYGVKD. The chain's CDR3 is CAISEDYYNEQFF. CDR3 DNA sequence: TGTGCCATCAGTGAAGACTACTACAATGAGCAGTTCTTC.

This clonotype was seen ten or more times. The genes are TRBV2 and TRBJ2-5; D unresolved. The CDR3 extends over 13 amino acids. Germline assignment: CDR1 SNHLY and CDR2 FYNNEI. The ends were cut back, 5 bases at V and 1 base at J, with 8 bases in the middle. CDR3 in amino acids: CASSTSSQETQYF. CDR3 sequence (DNA): TGTGCCAGCAGTACGAGTAGCCAAGAGACCCAGTACTTC.

This clonotype has only a few counts. The chain uses TRBV27 and TRBJ2-7, with 7 bases lining up with TRBD2. The CDR3 covers 14 residues. V lost 5 bases and J lost 4; bases outside the gene matches: 8. Germline V gives CDR1 MNHEY, CDR2 SMNVEV (reference sequence). The CDR3, as DNA: TGTGCCAGCAGTCCGTGGACTAGTGAGTACGAGCAGTACTTC. Its protein is CASSPWTSEYEQYF.

The table lists this clonotype with many counts. The rearrangement joins TRBV29-1 to TRBJ2-6; D unresolved. V was pared by 4 bases and J by 1 base, with 8 bases between. Germline values: CDR1 SQVTM, CDR2 ANQGSEA. The CDR3 loop spans 14 amino acids. The CDR3 region is CSVATASGANVLTF. The CDR3 region has the DNA TGCAGCGTTGCAACGGCATCTGGGGCCAACGTCCTGACTTTC.

This clonotype was counted ten times or more. This chain links TRBV12-3 or TRBV12-4 with TRBJ2-1, with TRBD2 identical over 7 bases. This CDR3 spans 15 amino acids. The V gene end was trimmed by 4 bases and the J gene end by 0 bases; junction bases not matched to a gene: 3. The CDR3 sequence is CASSWGGSSYNEQFF. The CDR3 DNA is TGTGCCAGCAGTTGGGGGGGGAGCTCCTACAATGAGCAGTTCTTC.

This clonotype has at least ten counts. The chain has TRBV5-4 and TRBJ1-5, with no clear D. From germline, CDR1 is SGHNT and CDR2 YYREEE (reference sequence). The CDR3 consists of 13 residues. The ends were cut back, 4 bases at V and 4 bases at J, with 9 bases in the middle. This CDR3 is CASSRQPNQPQHF. Here the CDR3 DNA reads TGTGCCAGCAGCCGTCAGCCGAATCAGCCCCAGCATTTT.

This clonotype was recorded at least ten times. The chain links TRBV20-1 to TRBJ2-5; D may be TRBD2 (5 bases). The V end lost 3 bases, the J end lost 7 bases, and 15 bases lay between the germline ends. This CDR3 is built from 13 residues. CDR1 DFQATT and CDR2 SNEGSKA come from the germline V gene (reference sequence). The CDR3: CSASQTGAGTQYF. CDR3 nucleotide sequence: TGCAGTGCTAGCCAGACTGGCGCGGGGACCCAGTACTTC.

This clonotype was picked up many times. V and J are TRBV29-1 and TRBJ2-2; D gene uncertain. Looked up from germline, CDR1 is SQVTM and CDR2 is ANQGSEA. The CDR3 runs 14 residues. V was shortened by 3 bases and J by 0 bases, with 8 bases between the two germline ends. CDR3 nucleotides: TGCAGCGTTGAGAGCCAGGCGAACACCGGGGAGCTGTTTTTT. Its protein is CSVESQANTGELFF.

This clonotype was detected a few times. The J gene is TRBJ2-2, the V gene TRBV28; TRBD1 matches at 8 bases. The J segment lost 1 base and the V segment lost 8 bases, leaving 9 bases of the junction unmatched. The CDR3 runs to 16 residues. Germline V lookup: CDR1 MDHEN, CDR2 SYDVKM. The CDR3 sequence: CASLSPTGGNTGELFF. In nucleotides, the CDR3 is TGTGCCAGCCTTTCCCCAACAGGGGGGAACACCGGGGAGCTGTTTTTT.

This clonotype was seen many times. J is TRBJ2-1 and V is TRBV18; 7 positions match TRBD2. The CDR3 spans 15 residues. After removal of 0 bases from V and 5 bases from J, the junction contained 4 bases not matched to a gene. CDR1 is KGHSH, CDR2 LQKENI, per germline. For the CDR3, the DNA is TGTGCCAGCTCACCACCGCGCGGGAGTAACAATGAGCAGTTCTTC. It is translated as CASSPPRGSNNEQFF.

Concerning this clonotype itself: Sequence at one end of the junction differs from germline and may be a read error. V usage is TRBV20-1 and J usage is TRBJ2-1, with 12 bases matching TRBD2. Per germline, CDR1 DFQATT and CDR2 SNEGSKA (reference sequence). The CDR3 is made up of 17 amino acids. The CDR3 reads CCARDARLAGVVDEQFF. The DNA for the CDR3 is TGCTGTGCTAGAGATGCCCGACTAGCGGGAGTAGTCGATGAGCAGTTCTTC.

This clonotype was observed a handful of times. The gene calls are TRBV5-1 and TRBJ2-3, with TRBD2 matching 12 bases. Germline V lookup: CDR1 SGHRS, CDR2 YFSETQ. After removal of 4 bases from V and 0 bases from J, the junction contained 3 bases not matched to a gene. CDR3 length: 16 amino acids. DNA for the CDR3: TGCGCCAGCAGCATCGGACTAGCGGGAAGCACAGATACGCAGTATTTT. It translates to CASSIGLAGSTDTQYF.